What follows describes a single TCR beta chain. Its antigen remains unknown. CDR3 size: 14 residues. Germline-derived CDR1 and CDR2 are PRHDT and FYEKMQ (reference sequence). Trimming removed 5 bases from V and 5 bases from J; junction bases left unmatched: 6. This sample stems from a study of regulatory T cells in long-lasting Graves disease. Study-level results: Possibly, too few samples lowered accuracy.

According to the study, TCR beta libraries were built with iRepertoire HTBI primers and CDR3-region Arm-PCR. Under the authors' procedure: The samples yielded about 63 TRBV and around 14 TRBJ segments. TCRdb fed the multiplex PCR reads into MiXCR, producing one record per CDR3 protein. It is TCRdb's table, rather than the study itself, that gives the V and J calls and clone size. The repertoire holds about 470,000 distinct CDR3 sequences, with around 21% as singletons. Time point noted: persistent/refractory GD, antithyroid drugs over 5 years with positive TRAb. RNA isolated from PBMCs was used to make the TCR library. A volume of about 9 milliliters of peripheral blood was collected in EDTA tubes.

The receptor was derived from a female donor with Graves disease. This chain uses TRBV13 with TRBJ2-7; 10 bases match TRBD1. The sequenced sample was peripheral blood mononuclear cells (PBMCs), obtained when the disease was refractory, from a patient treated with antithyroid drugs. CDR3 DNA sequence: TGTGCCAGCAGCGCCAGACAGGGGGCCGACGAGCAGTACTTC. It codes for CASSARQGADEQYF. Combining the CDR3 with reference TRBV13 and TRBJ2-7 gives the whole variable domain AAGVIQSPRHLIKEKRETATLKCYPIPRHDTVYWYQQGPGQDPQFLISFYEKMQSDKGSIPDRFSAQQFSDYHSELNMSSLELGDSALYFCASSARQGADEQYFGPGTRLTVT.